One sample yielded the 30 T cell receptor beta chains listed below, sequenced in a study of T cell clonality in common variable immunodeficiency. These TCRs' antigens remain unknown. Study-wide points: Reportedly, TCR beta sequences from common variable immunodeficiency showed fewer deletions and N-nucleotide insertions.

Libraries were prepared by immunoSEQ multiplex PCR; TCRdb keeps only in-frame clonotypes and omits some of them. The sample presents roughly 30,000 clones, none singletons. The material sequenced was peripheral blood mononuclear cells. All receptors come from a human donor with common variable immunodeficiency.

This clone has at least ten counts. From the germline J gene comes the end of the CDR3, since the read stops 3 residues before it. The gene calls are TRBV20-1 and TRBJ1-4; 7 nucleotides match TRBD1. The CDR3 extends over 13 amino acids. Germline assignment: CDR1 DFQATT and CDR2 SNEGSKA (reference sequence). CDR3 sequence: CSASRQGRKKLFF. The sequenced part of the CDR3 DNA is TGCAGTGCTTCCCGACAGGGCCGAAAGAAA.

The sample holds many counts of this clone. The read gets to within 3 residues of the CDR3 end, and the germline J gene fills in the rest. This sequence joins TRBV29-1 and TRBJ1-1, with TRBD1 identical over 8 bases. Trimming removed 7 bases from V and 1 base from J; junction bases left unmatched: 5. CDR3 size: 13 residues. Germline V gene sequence: CDR1 SQVTM, CDR2 ANQGSEA. CDR3: CSGNRGGNTEAFF. Partial CDR3 DNA: TGCAGCGGAAACAGGGGGGGGAACACTGAA.

This clone appeared many times. The read ends 3 residues before the CDR3 terminus; that terminus is restored from the germline J gene. The gene calls are TRBV5-1 and TRBJ1-4; maybe TRBD1 (5 bases). CDR1 is SGHRS and CDR2 is YFSETQ in the germline V gene. This CDR3 contains 15 residues. V lost 4 bases and J 0 bases, leaving 10 bases between the germline ends. CDR3 bases read: TGCGCCAGCAGCAGAGGGGATGCAACTAATGAAAAA. Residues: CASSRGDATNEK. The CDR3 in its entirety is CASSRGDATNEKLFF.

This clone was seen many times. The DNA ends 3 residues before the CDR3 does, and the rest of the CDR3 is filled in from the germline J gene. The chain couples TRBV5-1 to TRBJ2-6, with 15 bases fitting TRBD2. Germline V gene lookup returns CDR1 SGHRS and CDR2 YFSETQ. Trimming cost V 6 bases and J 3 bases; bases outside gene matches: 7. This CDR3 has 18 residues. CDR3 DNA, as far as it was read: TGCGCCAGCAAAGGAGGGGGACTAGCGGGAGGTGGGGCCAACGTC. The encoded protein is CASKGGGLAGGGANV. The complete CDR3 sequence is CASKGGGLAGGGANVLTF. Full variable domain (rest looked up from reference TRBV5-1 and TRBJ2-6): KAGVTQTPRYLIKTRGQQVTLSCSPISGHRSVSWYQQTPGQGLQFLFEYFSETQRNKGNFPGRFSGRQFSNSRSEMNVSTLELGDSALYLCASKGGGLAGGGANVLTFGAGSRLTVL.

This clone has a count of ten or more. The read stops 3 residues short of the end of the CDR3; the missing end is completed from the germline J gene. The V and J genes are TRBV29-1 and TRBJ2-3, with 8 bases identical to TRBD2. Germline lookup yields CDR1 SQVTM and CDR2 ANQGSEA. The ends lost 1 base at V and 2 bases at J; junction bases unmatched: 14. This CDR3 has 18 residues. CDR3 DNA (partial): TGCAGCGTTGAAGGCTGGCTAGCGGGCTGGGGGGACACAGATACG. Encoded protein: CSVEGWLAGWGDTDT. The full CDR3 reads CSVEGWLAGWGDTDTQYF.

This clone was counted between two and nine times. The sequenced fragment ends 3 residues before the CDR3 boundary, so the rest is inferred from the germline J gene. V usage is TRBV30 and J usage is TRBJ1-1, with 7 bases aligning to TRBD1. V shed 0 bases, J shed 1 base, and the junction held 2 bases outside the gene matches. The CDR3 covers 14 residues. Germline-derived CDR1 and CDR2 are GTSNPN and SVGIG (reference sequence). Partial CDR3 DNA: TGTGCCTGGAGTGTGACAGGGTGGAACACTGAA. This gives the protein CAWSVTGWNTE. The CDR3, in full, reads CAWSVTGWNTEAFF.

This clone was detected many times. The read comes to an end 3 residues before the CDR3 does, leaving the germline J gene to fill in the end. J is TRBJ1-5 and V is TRBV19; possible D gene TRBD1, 5 bases. This CDR3 comprises 15 residues. Trimming took off 2 bases at V and 3 bases at J, with 11 bases between the two ends. The V gene's germline CDR1 is LNHDA and CDR2 SQIVND (reference sequence). The CDR3 sequence: CASSILGGDNQPQHF. Incomplete CDR3 DNA: TGTGCCAGTAGTATACTGGGAGGGGACAATCAGCCC. Together with reference TRBV19 and TRBJ1-5, the CDR3 gives the full variable domain: DGGITQSPKYLFRKEGQNVTLSCEQNLNHDAMYWYRQDPGQGLRLIYYSQIVNDFQKGDIAEGYSVSREKKESFPLTVTSAQKNPTAFYLCASSILGGDNQPQHFGDGTRLSIL.

This clone was recorded at least ten times. Read sequence stops 3 residues before the CDR3 end, and the germline J gene provides the missing end. V and J are TRBV18 and TRBJ2-3; 7 bases fit TRBD1. The CDR3 length is 16 residues. The V and J ends lost 3 bases and 0 bases, in that order; junction bases with no gene match: 6. Germline V gives CDR1 KGHSH, CDR2 LQKENI. The CDR3 DNA, read in part, is TGTGCCAGCTCACCCCTGGGACAGCTAAGCACAGATACG. This codes for CASSPLGQLSTDT. The entire CDR3 sequence reads CASSPLGQLSTDTQYF.

This clone was counted many times. The read is 3 residues too short to cover the CDR3 end, so that end is filled in from the germline J gene. The chain employs TRBV19 and TRBJ2-2; TRBD2 matches 9 bases. This CDR3 is built from 13 residues. Trimming at V came to 5 bases and at J to 8 bases, leaving 3 bases not matched to a gene. From germline, CDR1 is LNHDA and CDR2 SQIVND (reference sequence). Incomplete CDR3 DNA: TGTGCCAGTAGTTCTAGCGGGATTGGGGAG. Translated: CASSSSGIGE. The full CDR3 is CASSSSGIGELFF. The full variable domain, completed using reference TRBV19 and TRBJ2-2, is DGGITQSPKYLFRKEGQNVTLSCEQNLNHDAMYWYRQDPGQGLRLIYYSQIVNDFQKGDIAEGYSVSREKKESFPLTVTSAQKNPTAFYLCASSSSGIGELFFGEGSRLTVL.

The table lists this clone with a few counts. The observed sequence ends 3 residues before the CDR3 terminus, with the missing tail filled in from the germline J gene. The chain combines TRBV7-2 with TRBJ2-5; tentatively, D is TRBD1 (5 bases). The length of the CDR3 is 14 residues. CDR1 is SGHTA, CDR2 FQGNSA, per germline. The V gene lost 4 bases and the J gene lost 1 base, with 10 bases spanning the gap. The CDR3 here is CASSSRQTQETQYF. The DNA read from the CDR3 is TGTGCCAGCAGCTCGAGACAGACCCAAGAGACC.

This clone has at least ten counts. The sequenced fragment ends 3 residues before the CDR3 boundary, so the rest is inferred from the germline J gene. The chain has TRBV20-1 and TRBJ1-1, with D maybe TRBD1 (6 bases). Germline V gene sequence: CDR1 DFQATT, CDR2 SNEGSKA (reference sequence). The CDR3 has 12 amino acids. Trimming cost V 4 bases and J 5 bases, with 11 bases left between them. The sequenced part of the CDR3 DNA is TGCAGTGCTAACCAGGGGAGGACTGAA. This sequence encodes CSANQGRTE. The full CDR3 protein reads CSANQGRTEAFF.

This clone was seen a handful of times. The read gets to within 3 residues of the CDR3 end, and the germline J gene fills in the rest. This sample includes further DNA sequences coding for the same CDR3. V gene TRBV7-9 combines with J gene TRBJ2-7, with 10 bases fitting TRBD1. From germline, CDR1 is SEHNR and CDR2 FQNEAQ (reference sequence). The CDR3 is 13 amino acids. J was trimmed by 4 bases and V by 6 bases; bases with no gene match: 3. CDR3 DNA, as far as it was read: TGTGCCAGCAGAGACAGGGGGCAATACGAG. Encoded protein: CASRDRGQYE. The entire CDR3 reads CASRDRGQYEQYF. Using reference TRBV7-9 and TRBJ2-7 for the parts outside the CDR3, the full variable domain is DTGVSQNPRHKITKRGQNVTFRCDPISEHNRLYWYRQTLGQGPEFLTYFQNEAQLEKSRLLSDRFSAERPKGSFSTLEIQRTEQGDSAMYLCASRDRGQYEQYFGPGTRLTVT.

To note about this clone: With the read ending 3 residues before the CDR3 end, the germline J gene is used to fill in that end. The chain joins TRBV19 to TRBJ1-2; D ambiguous. Germline values: CDR1 LNHDA, CDR2 SQIVND (reference sequence). CDR3 length equals 15 residues. V lost 6 bases to trimming and J lost 4 bases, with 18 bases between them. Partial CDR3 DNA: TGTGCCAGTAGGTATCCGCAGGAGAGTAGCTATGGC. Its translation is CASRYPQESSYG. In full, the CDR3 reads CASRYPQESSYGYTF.

As for this clone: Read data end 3 residues before the CDR3 end; the end is taken from the germline J gene. The chain combines TRBV7-1 with TRBJ2-5; 12 bases are a match to TRBD2. TRBV7-1 is an open reading frame whose function is uncertain. V was pared by 3 bases and J by 1 base, with 15 bases of the junction left unmatched. This CDR3 is 20 amino acids long. The covered CDR3 bases are TGTGCCAGCAGCTCCAGGCCTCGGAGACTAGCGGGAGTTTCCCAAGAGACC. This translates into CASSSRPRRLAGVSQET. The complete CDR3 sequence is CASSSRPRRLAGVSQETQYF.

This clone was detected ten times or more. The read terminates 3 residues ahead of where the CDR3 ends, so the germline J gene completes it. The J gene is TRBJ2-2, the V gene TRBV7-9; D unclear. V lost 5 bases and J 7 bases, leaving 14 bases between the germline ends. The CDR3 has 14 amino acids. Germline V gene data show CDR1 as SEHNR and CDR2 as FQNEAQ (reference sequence). The part of the CDR3 DNA that was read is TGTGCCAGCAGCCCCGCCACCGCCGGCGGGGAG. Residues: CASSPATAGGE. The CDR3, in full, reads CASSPATAGGELFF.

This clone was recorded at least ten times. The sequenced fragment ends 3 residues before the CDR3 boundary, so the rest is inferred from the germline J gene. This chain uses TRBV19 with TRBJ1-5; D is ambiguous. The CDR3 is made up of 15 amino acids. Germline lookup yields CDR1 LNHDA and CDR2 SQIVND (reference sequence). The ends were cut back, 4 bases at V and 6 bases at J, with 16 bases in the middle. The DNA read from the CDR3 is TGTGCCAGTAGTACCCCCCGAGGACGGGGTCAGCCC. Its protein product is CASSTPRGRGQP. The whole CDR3 protein is CASSTPRGRGQPQHF.

This clone occurred many times. From the germline J gene comes the end of the CDR3, since the read stops 3 residues before it. V gene TRBV7-9 combines with J gene TRBJ1-2; D perhaps matches TRBD1 (6 bases). The CDR3 covers 14 residues. Germline CDR1 is SEHNR and CDR2 is FQNEAQ (reference sequence). V was clipped by 1 base and J by 7 bases, with 13 bases between them. CDR3 DNA, as far as it was read: TGTGCCAGCAGCTTAGTGGACAGTCCAAGTGGC. Translating it yields CASSLVDSPSG. In full, the CDR3 reads CASSLVDSPSGYTF.

This clone was seen a few times. The covered CDR3 bases are TGTGCCAGCAGTACAGGGTCGCGCACCGGGGAG. It is translated as CASSTGSRTGE. The CDR3 reads in full as CASSTGSRTGELFF. The rearrangement links TRBV7-2 to TRBJ2-2, with D possibly matching TRBD1 (6 bases). The CDR3 end falls 3 residues outside the read, so it is completed with the germline J gene. This CDR3 region has 14 residues. In germline, CDR1 is SGHTA, CDR2 FQGNSA. The V end was cut by 6 bases, the J end by 4 bases, with 12 bases between.

Turning to this clone: Sequencing ends 3 residues short of the CDR3 end; the germline J gene provides the rest. The chain carries TRBV5-1 and TRBJ2-1; TRBD1 might be the D (5 bases). The CDR3 totals 11 residues. Trimming took off 1 base at V and 9 bases at J, with 5 bases between the two ends. Germline CDR1 and CDR2: SGHRS and YFSETQ. The sequenced CDR3 bases are TGCGCCAGCAGCTTGCAGGGTGAG. This codes for CASSLQGE. The CDR3 in its entirety is CASSLQGEQFF. Looking up the rest from reference TRBV5-1 and TRBJ2-1 gives the full variable domain: KAGVTQTPRYLIKTRGQQVTLSCSPISGHRSVSWYQQTPGQGLQFLFEYFSETQRNKGNFPGRFSGRQFSNSRSEMNVSTLELGDSALYLCASSLQGEQFFGPGTRLTVL.

This clone was counted many times. The DNA ends 3 residues before the CDR3 does, and the rest of the CDR3 is filled in from the germline J gene. The chain is built from TRBV19 and TRBJ2-7, with TRBD2 matching over 8 bases. Germline assignment: CDR1 LNHDA and CDR2 SQIVND (reference sequence). The CDR3 has 15 amino acids. The trim removed 7 bases at V and 3 bases at J, leaving 11 bases unmatched. The sequenced part of the CDR3 DNA is TGTGCCAGTACCGATAGGTGGGGACTAGACTACGAG. Protein product: CASTDRWGLDYE. The CDR3 reads in full as CASTDRWGLDYEQYF.

This clone was detected ten times or more. The read gets to within 3 residues of the CDR3 end, and the germline J gene fills in the rest. This chain links TRBV2 with TRBJ1-1; D unclear. The CDR3 totals 15 residues. Per the germline V gene, CDR1 is SNHLY and CDR2 is FYNNEI. V shed 3 bases and J shed 2 bases, with 13 bases lying between them. The CDR3 loop reads CASSENRASNTEAFF. Partial CDR3 DNA: TGTGCCAGCAGTGAGAATAGGGCCTCAAACACTGAA.

In its sample, this clone was seen many times. The read is 3 residues too short to cover the CDR3 end, so that end is filled in from the germline J gene. This rearrangement joins TRBV29-1 to TRBJ2-3; 7 positions match TRBD2. This CDR3 spans 14 amino acids. J was trimmed by 3 bases and V by 5 bases; bases with no gene match: 8. CDR1 and CDR2 from the germline V gene are SQVTM and ANQGSEA. The CDR3 protein is CSVTSRRETDTQYF. Incomplete CDR3 DNA: TGCAGCGTTACGAGTCGGCGGGAGACAGATACG.

This clone was seen at least ten times. The read ends 3 residues before the CDR3 terminus; that terminus is restored from the germline J gene. The V and J genes are TRBV5-1 and TRBJ1-2; D may be TRBD1 (5 bases). Germline V lookup: CDR1 SGHRS, CDR2 YFSETQ. V gave up 4 bases and J gave up 6 bases, with 7 bases separating them. CDR3 size: 11 residues. CDR3 DNA (partial): TGCGCCAGCAGCCCAGGGAATGGC. Translated, it gives CASSPGNG. Given in full, the CDR3 is CASSPGNGYTF.

Note on this clone: The DNA ends 3 residues before the CDR3 does, and the rest of the CDR3 is filled in from the germline J gene. V usage is TRBV18 and J usage is TRBJ1-2, with D uncertain. Germline V gene sequence: CDR1 KGHSH, CDR2 LQKENI. The CDR3 covers 14 residues. The V end lost 0 bases, the J end lost 5 bases, and 10 bases lay between the germline ends. The sequenced part of the CDR3 DNA is TGTGCCAGCTCACCACCTTCCGTAGAATATGGC. It is translated as CASSPPSVEYG. The whole CDR3 region reads CASSPPSVEYGYTF. Full variable domain (missing parts from reference TRBV18 and TRBJ1-2): NAGVMQNPRHLVRRRGQEARLRCSPMKGHSHVYWYRQLPEEGLKFMVYLQKENIIDESGMPKERFSAEFPKEGPSILRIQQVVRGDSAAYFCASSPPSVEYGYTFGSGTRLTVV.

This clone has ten or more counts. The read terminates 3 residues ahead of where the CDR3 ends, so the germline J gene completes it. The gene calls are TRBV19 and TRBJ2-1; TRBD1 matches 11 bases. Trimming removed 9 bases from V and 6 bases from J; junction bases left unmatched: 4. CDR1 and CDR2 (germline): LNHDA, SQIVND (reference sequence). The length of the CDR3 is 13 residues. CDR3 DNA (partial): TGTGCCAGCCAGGGGACAGGGGGCAATGAG. Amino acids: CASQGTGGNE. The full CDR3 sequence reads CASQGTGGNEQFF.

This clone was detected many times. Sequencing ends 3 residues short of the CDR3 end; the germline J gene provides the rest. The chain uses TRBV10-3 and TRBJ2-3, with 7 positions matching TRBD1. After removal of 6 bases from V and 0 bases from J, the junction contained 6 bases not matched to a gene. The CDR3 is 15 amino acids. Looked up from germline, CDR1 is ENHRY and CDR2 is SYGVKD. This CDR3 reads CAISDRVSSTDTQYF. CDR3 bases read: TGTGCCATCAGCGACAGGGTCTCTAGCACAGATACG.

This clone was observed a handful of times. The DNA ends 3 residues before the CDR3 does, and the rest of the CDR3 is filled in from the germline J gene. The gene calls are TRBV19 and TRBJ2-6; D remains unclear. This CDR3 spans 17 amino acids. Germline V gene sequence: CDR1 LNHDA, CDR2 SQIVND (reference sequence). Trimming pared 5 bases from V and 3 bases from J, leaving 17 bases between. The sequenced CDR3 bases are TGTGCCAGTAGTCTTCTGAGTTTGCGTCTTGGGGCCAACGTC. Translation gives CASSLLSLRLGANV. The whole CDR3 reads CASSLLSLRLGANVLTF. The full variable domain, its missing parts supplied by reference TRBV19 and TRBJ2-6, is DGGITQSPKYLFRKEGQNVTLSCEQNLNHDAMYWYRQDPGQGLRLIYYSQIVNDFQKGDIAEGYSVSREKKESFPLTVTSAQKNPTAFYLCASSLLSLRLGANVLTFGAGSRLTVL.

As to this clone: The CDR3 is cut off 3 residues early in the read; its end comes from the germline J gene. V and J are TRBV5-1 and TRBJ1-2; TRBD1 matches at 7 bases. Germline-derived CDR1 and CDR2 are SGHRS and YFSETQ. The CDR3 loop spans 17 amino acids. This chain's CDR3 is CASSKGGTSSSYNEYTF. Partial CDR3 DNA: TGCGCCAGCAGCAAAGGGGGCACCTCTAGCTCCTACAATGAG.

This clone was found a few times. The read terminates 3 residues before the CDR3 end, so the remaining end is supplied by the germline J gene. The chain recombines TRBV19 with TRBJ2-1, with 11 bases identical to TRBD1. V gave up 3 bases and J gave up 0 bases; unmatched junction bases: 7. CDR1 LNHDA and CDR2 SQIVND come from the germline V gene (reference sequence). This CDR3 is 18 amino acids long. The CDR3 bases that were read are TGTGCCAGTAGTATCGGACAGGGGGCCCTAAGCTCCTACAATGAG. Its translation is CASSIGQGALSSYNE. The whole CDR3 sequence reads CASSIGQGALSSYNEQFF. The variable domain in full, with the rest retrieved from reference TRBV19 and TRBJ2-1, is DGGITQSPKYLFRKEGQNVTLSCEQNLNHDAMYWYRQDPGQGLRLIYYSQIVNDFQKGDIAEGYSVSREKKESFPLTVTSAQKNPTAFYLCASSIGQGALSSYNEQFFGPGTRLTVL.

On this clone itself: The read comes to an end 3 residues before the CDR3 does, leaving the germline J gene to fill in the end. This sequence joins TRBV7-9 and TRBJ2-3; D unresolved. Germline V CDR1 and CDR2: SEHNR, FQNEAQ (reference sequence). The CDR3 is made up of 14 amino acids. The V end lost 2 bases, the J end lost 4 bases, and 10 bases lay between the germline ends. The CDR3 bases that were read are TGTGCCAGCAGCTTAAGGCGCGGCGCAGATACG. As protein: CASSLRRGADT. The entire CDR3 reads CASSLRRGADTQYF.